This TCR beta chain was captured by sequencing in a study of technical replicates of blood from several donors. The protocol was immunoSEQ multiplex PCR, while the TCRdb copy is restricted to in-frame clones and leaves out a portion. The sample has 75,000 to 90,000 clones, 90% to 95% seen once. V lost 5 bases and J lost 1, with 15 bases in between. Germline V lookup: CDR1 MDHEN, CDR2 SYDVKM. The CDR3 runs 15 residues. Sequenced material: T cells isolated from PBMCs. This clonotype was obtained from a human donor in good health. This chain connects TRBV28 to TRBJ2-7, with D possibly being TRBD2 (6 bases). CDR3 sequence reads: CASSRPETRSYEQYF. CDR3 sequence (DNA): TGTGCCAGCAGTCGTCCTGAGACTAGATCCTACGAGCAGTACTTC.